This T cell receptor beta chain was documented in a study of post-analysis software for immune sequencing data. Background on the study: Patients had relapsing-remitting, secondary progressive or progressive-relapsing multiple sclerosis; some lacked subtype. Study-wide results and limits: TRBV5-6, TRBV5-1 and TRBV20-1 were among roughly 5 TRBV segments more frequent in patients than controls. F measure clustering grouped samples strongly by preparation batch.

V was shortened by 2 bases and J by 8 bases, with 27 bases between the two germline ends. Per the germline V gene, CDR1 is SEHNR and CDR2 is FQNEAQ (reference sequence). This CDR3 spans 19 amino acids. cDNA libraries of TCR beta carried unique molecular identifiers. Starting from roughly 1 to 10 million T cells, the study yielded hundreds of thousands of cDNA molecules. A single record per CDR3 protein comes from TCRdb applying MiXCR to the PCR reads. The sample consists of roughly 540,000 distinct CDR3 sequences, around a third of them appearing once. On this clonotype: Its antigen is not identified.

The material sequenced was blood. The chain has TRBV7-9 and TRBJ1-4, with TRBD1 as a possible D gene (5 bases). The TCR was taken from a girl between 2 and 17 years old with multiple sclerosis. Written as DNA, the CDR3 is TGTGCCAGCAGCTTAATTATCAGGATGTTCGGGACGGCGGGGGAAAAACTGTTTTTT. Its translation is CASSLIIRMFGTAGEKLFF.